This TCR beta chain derives from a study of cytomegalovirus exposure and HLA in healthy donors. V shed 1 base and J 0 bases; nucleotides not matched to a gene: 4. Germline V lookup: CDR1 SEHNR, CDR2 FQNEAQ (reference sequence). The CDR3 contains 16 residues. Primers: 60 Vbeta forward and 13 Jbeta reverse. The data were produced by immunoSEQ multiplex PCR, yet TCRdb's version contains in-frame clones alone and is incomplete. The sample has about 99,000 clones, 79% seen once. This clone has only one observation. The sequenced sample consisted of PBMCs. The receptor's source is a male donor in good health and CMV-seropositive. The V call is TRBV7-9, the J call TRBJ1-1, with 8 bases lining up with TRBD1. The CDR3 nucleotides read TGTGCCAGCAGCTTAGTGAGGACAGGGATGAACACTGAAGCTTTCTTT. Translation: CASSLVRTGMNTEAFF.